This T cell receptor (beta chain) emerged from a study of monozygotic twins with inflammatory bowel disease. TCRdb re-called the 5' RACE reads; one entry per CDR3 protein, DNA not given. The sample features about 140,000 distinct CDR3 sequences, with around 2.5% in its top ten. CDR3 length: 16 residues. Looked up from germline, CDR1 is KGHDR and CDR2 is SFDVKD. The sequenced sample consisted of blood. V usage is TRBV24-1 and J usage is TRBJ2-5; the TCRdb call, TRBD1, lacks DNA for checking. The receptor was isolated from a human donor with ulcerative colitis or Crohn's disease, or a healthy co-twin of an affected twin (not recorded which). CDR3 loop: CATSDLGQGVKETQYF.